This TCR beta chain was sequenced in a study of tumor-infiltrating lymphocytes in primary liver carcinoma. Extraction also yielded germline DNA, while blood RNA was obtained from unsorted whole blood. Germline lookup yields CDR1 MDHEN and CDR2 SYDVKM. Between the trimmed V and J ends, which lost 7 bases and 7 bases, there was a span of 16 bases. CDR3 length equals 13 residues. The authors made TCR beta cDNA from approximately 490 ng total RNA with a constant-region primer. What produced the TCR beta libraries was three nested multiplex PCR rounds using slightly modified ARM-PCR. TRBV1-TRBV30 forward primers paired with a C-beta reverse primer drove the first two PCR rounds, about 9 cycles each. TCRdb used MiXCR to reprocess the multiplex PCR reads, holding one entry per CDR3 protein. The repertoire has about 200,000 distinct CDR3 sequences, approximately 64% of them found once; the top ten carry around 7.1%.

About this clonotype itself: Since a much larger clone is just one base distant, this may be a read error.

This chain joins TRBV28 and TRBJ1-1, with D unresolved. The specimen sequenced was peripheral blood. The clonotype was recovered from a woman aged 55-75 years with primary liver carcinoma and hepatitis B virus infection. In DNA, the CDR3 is TGTGCCAGCACCCGTGGAATCCCACATGAAGCTTTCTTT. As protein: CASTRGIPHEAFF.